These 12 T cell receptor beta chains were all obtained from the same sample, sequenced in a study of T-cell reconstitution after alpha-beta-depleted transplantation in children. Preparation of the TCRbeta library used unique molecular identifiers. TCRdb called the PCR reads again in MiXCR, with one record for every CDR3 protein. This table holds some 290,000 distinct CDR3 sequences, over 8% found once. The specimen comprised PBMCs from the stem cell graft donor, sampled from the stem cell graft. All receptors derive from a human donor who donated a stem cell graft to a child with SCID.

The chain joins TRBV3-1 to TRBJ2-3; a weak D match, TRBD1 (6 bases). Germline loops: CDR1 LGHDT, CDR2 YNNKEL (reference sequence). V was pared by 11 bases and J by 3 bases, with 21 bases between. The CDR3 totals 15 residues. DNA for the CDR3: TGTGCCTGCACCCAACTGGTCACAGGGACAGATACGCAGTATTTT. This sequence encodes CACTQLVTGTDTQYF.

This clonotype was counted at least ten times. The chain carries TRBV12-3 or TRBV12-4 and TRBJ1-1, with 7 bases matching TRBD1. This CDR3 is built from 14 residues. J gave up 5 bases and V 2 bases, and 5 bases lay outside the gene matches. CDR3 sequence: CASSLRQGGTEAFF. The CDR3 DNA is TGTGCCAGCAGTTTAAGACAGGGTGGGACTGAAGCTTTCTTT.

The chain is built from TRBV12-3 or TRBV12-4 and TRBJ2-5; 8 bases match TRBD1. This CDR3 has 14 amino acids. V was clipped by 8 bases and J by 7 bases; unmatched bases: 12. The DNA of the CDR3 is TGTGCCAGCGTCCGGGAAGGGACAGGCGGGACCCAGTACTTC. Translated, it gives CASVREGTGGTQYF.

This clonotype was detected ten times or more. The chain recombines TRBV20-1 with TRBJ2-1; 11 bases map to TRBD1. After removal of 4 bases from V and 1 base from J, the junction contained 3 bases not matched to a gene. This CDR3 region has 15 residues. In germline, CDR1 is DFQATT, CDR2 SNEGSKA (reference sequence). CDR3 amino acids: CSANGQGASYNEQFF. The CDR3, as DNA: TGCAGTGCTAATGGACAGGGGGCATCCTACAATGAGCAGTTCTTC.

This clonotype was recorded at least ten times. The rearrangement joins TRBV28 to TRBJ1-6, with no clear D. CDR3 length: 16 residues. V shed 2 bases and J shed 9 bases, with 17 bases lying between them. Germline loops: CDR1 MDHEN, CDR2 SYDVKM. The CDR3 region has the DNA TGTGCCAGCAGTTTAGTCGGGCAGAGTTCGCGTTCACCCCTCCACTTT. This sequence encodes CASSLVGQSSRSPLHF.

The gene calls are TRBV5-1 and TRBJ1-3; D ambiguous. Trimming took off 0 bases at V and 4 bases at J, with 5 bases between the two ends. The CDR3 totals 13 residues. CDR1 SGHRS and CDR2 YFSETQ come from the germline V gene. The CDR3 sequence: CASSLAAGNTIYF. CDR3 DNA: TGCGCCAGCAGCTTGGCCGCAGGAAACACCATATATTTT.

The chain has TRBV9 and TRBJ2-2; no definite D call. CDR1 and CDR2 from the germline V gene are SGDLS and YYNGEE. The CDR3 extends over 14 amino acids. V dropped 0 bases and J dropped 3 bases, with 6 bases sitting between them. This CDR3 reads CASSVEGYTGELFF. The CDR3 bases are TGTGCCAGCAGCGTAGAAGGTTACACCGGGGAGCTGTTTTTT.

The CDR3 loop reads CASSPTPGGTGELFF. CDR3 nucleotide sequence: TGCGCCAGCAGCCCGACACCCGGGGGAACCGGGGAGCTGTTTTTT. The chain carries TRBV10-1 and TRBJ2-2, with a tentative D call TRBD2 (6 bases). From germline, CDR1 is WNHNN and CDR2 SYGVQD (reference sequence). Deletions cut 6 bases from V and 5 bases from J, with 16 bases between. The CDR3 loop spans 15 amino acids.

This clonotype was seen more than once but under ten times. DNA of the CDR3: TGTGCCAGCACAAGGATAGCGGGGGGGCTTGAAGAGACCCAGTACTTC. Amino acids: CASTRIAGGLEETQYF. This chain joins TRBV12-3 or TRBV12-4 and TRBJ2-5; 11 bases agree with TRBD2. Trimming took 7 bases from V and 3 from J; bases not matched to a gene: 10. The CDR3 runs to 16 residues.

This clonotype was detected many times. The chain links TRBV2 to TRBJ2-6, with D perhaps being TRBD1 or TRBD2 (5 bases each). Between the trimmed V and J ends, which lost 4 bases and 1 base, there was a span of 5 bases. The CDR3 has 14 residues. CDR1 SNHLY and CDR2 FYNNEI come from the germline V gene. The CDR3 sequence: CASSGGSGANVLTF. DNA for the CDR3: TGTGCCAGCAGTGGGGGGTCTGGGGCCAACGTCCTGACTTTC.

J is TRBJ2-5 and V is TRBV20-1, with TRBD2 identical over 13 bases. Trimming took 6 bases from V and 5 from J; bases not matched to a gene: 6. There are 14 residues in the CDR3. Germline CDR1 is DFQATT and CDR2 is SNEGSKA (reference sequence). The CDR3 nucleotides read TGCAGTGCAGGACTAGCGGGGGTTGGGGAGACCCAGTACTTC. This sequence encodes CSAGLAGVGETQYF.

This chain connects TRBV9 to TRBJ2-7, with unresolved D. Germline V gene sequence: CDR1 SGDLS, CDR2 YYNGEE. CDR3 length equals 13 residues. Deletions cut 3 bases from V and 5 bases from J, with 12 bases between. CDR3 in amino acids: CASSGPESNEQYF. CDR3 DNA: TGTGCCAGCAGCGGACCGGAGTCAAACGAGCAGTACTTC. The whole variable domain, remainder taken from reference TRBV9 and TRBJ2-7, is DSGVTQTPKHLITATGQRVTLRCSPRSGDLSVYWYQQSLDQGLQFLIQYYNGEERAKGNILERFSAQQFPDLHSELNLSSLELGDSALYFCASSGPESNEQYFGPGTRLTVT.